This T cell receptor (beta chain) stems from a study of identifying expanded T cells in peripheral blood. This CDR3 has 16 amino acids. Germline V CDR1 and CDR2: MNHNY, SVGAGI (reference sequence). The germline V and J ends were trimmed by 2 bases and 2 bases, with 16 bases remaining between them. The assay was immunoSEQ multiplex PCR, and TCRdb's table has in-frame clones only and misses some. The repertoire holds under 150,000 clones, about 86% seen once, with roughly 7.9% in the top ten. Broader study findings: Technical replicates showed around 1.3 changed clones; two weeks roughly 16; four weeks 19. Approximately two-week clone count variance significantly increased as total template count grew.

About this clone itself: Its antigen is still unknown.

Collection occurred without any documented infections or immune events in donors. V usage is TRBV6-6 and J usage is TRBJ2-7; no clear D gene. What was sequenced was blood. The receptor was derived from a person aged 18 to 75 in good health. The CDR3: CASSYDLGSSAYEQYF. The CDR3 DNA follows: TGTGCCAGCAGTTACGATTTAGGGTCTTCTGCCTACGAGCAGTACTTC.